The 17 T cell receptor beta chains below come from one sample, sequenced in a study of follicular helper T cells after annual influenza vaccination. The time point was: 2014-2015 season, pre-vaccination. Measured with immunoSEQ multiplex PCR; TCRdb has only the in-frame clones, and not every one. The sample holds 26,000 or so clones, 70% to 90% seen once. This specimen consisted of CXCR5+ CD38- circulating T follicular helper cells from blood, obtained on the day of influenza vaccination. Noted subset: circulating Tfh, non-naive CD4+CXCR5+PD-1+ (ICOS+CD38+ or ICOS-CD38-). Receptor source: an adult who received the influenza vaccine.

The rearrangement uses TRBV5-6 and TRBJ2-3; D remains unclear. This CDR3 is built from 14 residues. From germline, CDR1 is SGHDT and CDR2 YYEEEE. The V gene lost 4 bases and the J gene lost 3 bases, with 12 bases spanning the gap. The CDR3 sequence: CASSVGTMTDTQYF. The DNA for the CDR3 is TGTGCCAGCAGCGTGGGTACTATGACAGATACGCAGTATTTT.

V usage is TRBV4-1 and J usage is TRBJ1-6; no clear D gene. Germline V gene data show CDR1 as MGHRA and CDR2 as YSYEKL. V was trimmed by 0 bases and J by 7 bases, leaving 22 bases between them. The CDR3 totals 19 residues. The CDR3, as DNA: TGCGCCAGCAGCCAAGATTTATTTGGTCTCGTCAGGTGGAATTCACCCCTCCACTTT. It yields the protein CASSQDLFGLVRWNSPLHF.

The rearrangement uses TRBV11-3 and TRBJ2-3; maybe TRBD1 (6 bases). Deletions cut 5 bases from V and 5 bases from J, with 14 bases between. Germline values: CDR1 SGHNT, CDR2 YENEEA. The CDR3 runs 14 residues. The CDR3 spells CASSQGHGEDTQYF. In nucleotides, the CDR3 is TGTGCCAGCAGCCAGGGACATGGAGAAGATACGCAGTATTTT.

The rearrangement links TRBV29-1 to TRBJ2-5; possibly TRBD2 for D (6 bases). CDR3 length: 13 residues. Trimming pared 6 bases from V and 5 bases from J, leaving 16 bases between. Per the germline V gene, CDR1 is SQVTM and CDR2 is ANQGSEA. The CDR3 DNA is TGCAGCGTCCACAAACTAGCAGGGGAGACCCAGTACTTC. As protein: CSVHKLAGETQYF.

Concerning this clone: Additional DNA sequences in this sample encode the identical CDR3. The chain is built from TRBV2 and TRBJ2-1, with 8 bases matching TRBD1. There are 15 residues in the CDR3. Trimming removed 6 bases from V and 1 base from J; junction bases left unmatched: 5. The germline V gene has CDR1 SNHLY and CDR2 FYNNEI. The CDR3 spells CASSEDRASYNEQFF. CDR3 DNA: TGTGCCAGCAGCGAGGACAGGGCATCCTACAATGAGCAGTTCTTC.

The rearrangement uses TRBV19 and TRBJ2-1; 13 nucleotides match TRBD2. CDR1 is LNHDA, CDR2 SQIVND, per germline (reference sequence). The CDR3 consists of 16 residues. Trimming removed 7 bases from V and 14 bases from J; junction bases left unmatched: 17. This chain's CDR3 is CASTPQTSGRAGLKFF. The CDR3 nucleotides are TGTGCCAGTACCCCTCAAACTAGCGGGAGGGCCGGATTAAAGTTCTTC. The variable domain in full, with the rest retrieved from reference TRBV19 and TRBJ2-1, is DGGITQSPKYLFRKEGQNVTLSCEQNLNHDAMYWYRQDPGQGLRLIYYSQIVNDFQKGDIAEGYSVSREKKESFPLTVTSAQKNPTAFYLCASTPQTSGRAGLKFFGPGTRLTVL.

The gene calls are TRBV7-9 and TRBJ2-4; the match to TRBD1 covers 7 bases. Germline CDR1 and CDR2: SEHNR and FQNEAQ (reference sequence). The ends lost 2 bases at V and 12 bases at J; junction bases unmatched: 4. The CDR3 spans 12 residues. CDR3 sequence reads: CASSLWDSPQYF. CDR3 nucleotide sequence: TGTGCCAGCAGCTTATGGGACAGCCCTCAGTACTTC.

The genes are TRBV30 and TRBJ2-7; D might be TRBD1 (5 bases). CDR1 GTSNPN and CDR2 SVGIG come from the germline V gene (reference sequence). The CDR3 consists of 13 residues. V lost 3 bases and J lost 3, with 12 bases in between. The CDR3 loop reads CAWSKGRGYEQYF. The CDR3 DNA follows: TGTGCCTGGAGCAAAGGAAGGGGCTACGAGCAGTACTTC.

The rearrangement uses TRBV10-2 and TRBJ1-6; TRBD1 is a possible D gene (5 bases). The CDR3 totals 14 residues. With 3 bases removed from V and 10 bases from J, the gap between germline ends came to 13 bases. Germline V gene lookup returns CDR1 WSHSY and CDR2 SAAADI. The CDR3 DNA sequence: TGCGCCAGCAGTGAAACAGGTGGAAAATCACCCCTCCACTTT. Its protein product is CASSETGGKSPLHF.

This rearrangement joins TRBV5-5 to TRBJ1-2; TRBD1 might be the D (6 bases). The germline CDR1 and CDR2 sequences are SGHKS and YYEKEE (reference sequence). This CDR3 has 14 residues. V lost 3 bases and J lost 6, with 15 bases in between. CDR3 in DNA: TGTGCCAGCAGCTCTACAGGGATGAGCCATGGCTACACCTTC. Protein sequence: CASSSTGMSHGYTF.

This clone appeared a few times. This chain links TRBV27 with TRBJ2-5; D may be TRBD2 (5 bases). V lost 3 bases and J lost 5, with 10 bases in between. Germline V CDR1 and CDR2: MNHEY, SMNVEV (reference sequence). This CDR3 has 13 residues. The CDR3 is CASSFQRRETQYF. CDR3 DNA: TGTGCCAGCAGTTTTCAGCGGAGGGAGACCCAGTACTTC.

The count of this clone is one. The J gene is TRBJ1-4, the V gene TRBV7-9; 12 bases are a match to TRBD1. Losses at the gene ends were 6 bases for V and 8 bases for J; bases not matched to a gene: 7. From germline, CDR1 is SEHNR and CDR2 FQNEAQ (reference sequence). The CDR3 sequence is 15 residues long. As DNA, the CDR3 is TGTGCCAGCAGTCCGGGACAGGGGGCTAGGGAAAAACTGTTTTTT. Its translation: CASSPGQGAREKLFF. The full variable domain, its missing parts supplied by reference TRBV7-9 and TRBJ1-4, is DTGVSQNPRHKITKRGQNVTFRCDPISEHNRLYWYRQTLGQGPEFLTYFQNEAQLEKSRLLSDRFSAERPKGSFSTLEIQRTEQGDSAMYLCASSPGQGAREKLFFGSGTQLSVL.

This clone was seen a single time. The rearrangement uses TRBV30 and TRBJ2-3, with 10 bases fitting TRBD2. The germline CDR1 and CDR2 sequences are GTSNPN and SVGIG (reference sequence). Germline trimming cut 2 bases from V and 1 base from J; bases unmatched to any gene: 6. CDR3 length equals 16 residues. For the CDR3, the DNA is TGTGCCTGGAGTAAACACGGGACTAGCGGCACAGATACGCAGTATTTT. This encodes CAWSKHGTSGTDTQYF.

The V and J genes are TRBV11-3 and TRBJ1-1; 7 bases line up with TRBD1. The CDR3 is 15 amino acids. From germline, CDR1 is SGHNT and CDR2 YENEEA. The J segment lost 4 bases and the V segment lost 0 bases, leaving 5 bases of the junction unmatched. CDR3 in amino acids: CASSLDSRQGTEAFF. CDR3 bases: TGTGCCAGCAGCTTAGATTCGAGACAGGGCACTGAAGCTTTCTTT.

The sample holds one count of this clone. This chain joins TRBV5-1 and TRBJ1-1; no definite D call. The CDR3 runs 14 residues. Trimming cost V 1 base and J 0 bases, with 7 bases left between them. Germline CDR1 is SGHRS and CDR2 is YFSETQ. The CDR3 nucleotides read TGCGCCAGCAGCTTGTTACAGATGAACACTGAAGCTTTCTTT. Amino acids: CASSLLQMNTEAFF.

CDR3 in amino acids: CASSLGDRGRPRRAYEQYF. The CDR3 nucleotides read TGCGCCAGCAGCTTGGGGGACAGGGGTCGGCCCCGCCGGGCCTACGAGCAGTACTTC. The V gene is TRBV5-1, the J gene TRBJ2-7; 10 bases agree with TRBD1. Germline V gives CDR1 SGHRS, CDR2 YFSETQ. V lost 0 bases to trimming and J lost 2 bases; unmatched junction nucleotides: 14. This CDR3 comprises 19 residues.

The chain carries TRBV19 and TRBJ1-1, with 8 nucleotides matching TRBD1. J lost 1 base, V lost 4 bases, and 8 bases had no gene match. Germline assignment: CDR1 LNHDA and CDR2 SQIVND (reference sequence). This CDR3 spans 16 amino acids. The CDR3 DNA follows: TGTGCCAGTAGTAACGACAGGGGAACACGGAACACTGAAGCTTTCTTT. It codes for CASSNDRGTRNTEAFF.